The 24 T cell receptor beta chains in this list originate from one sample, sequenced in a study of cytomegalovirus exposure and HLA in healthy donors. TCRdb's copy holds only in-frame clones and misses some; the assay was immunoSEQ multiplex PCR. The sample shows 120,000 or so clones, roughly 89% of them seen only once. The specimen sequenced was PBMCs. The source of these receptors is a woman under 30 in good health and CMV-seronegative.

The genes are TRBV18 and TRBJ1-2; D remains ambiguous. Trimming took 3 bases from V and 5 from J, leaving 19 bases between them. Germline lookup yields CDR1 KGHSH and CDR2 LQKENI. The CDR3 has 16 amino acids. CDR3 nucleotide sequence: TGTGCCAGCTCACCGATGGGCAGCACTCAAAGATATGGCTACACCTTC. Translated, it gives CASSPMGSTQRYGYTF. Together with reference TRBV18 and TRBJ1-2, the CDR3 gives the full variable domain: NAGVMQNPRHLVRRRGQEARLRCSPMKGHSHVYWYRQLPEEGLKFMVYLQKENIIDESGMPKERFSAEFPKEGPSILRIQQVVRGDSAAYFCASSPMGSTQRYGYTFGSGTRLTVV.

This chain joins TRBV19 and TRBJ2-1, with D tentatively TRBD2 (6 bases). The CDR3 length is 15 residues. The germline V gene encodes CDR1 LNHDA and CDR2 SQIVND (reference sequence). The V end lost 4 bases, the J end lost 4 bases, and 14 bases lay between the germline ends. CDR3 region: CASSTRDGRYNEQFF. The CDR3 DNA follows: TGTGCCAGTAGTACGCGGGACGGCAGGTACAATGAGCAGTTCTTC.

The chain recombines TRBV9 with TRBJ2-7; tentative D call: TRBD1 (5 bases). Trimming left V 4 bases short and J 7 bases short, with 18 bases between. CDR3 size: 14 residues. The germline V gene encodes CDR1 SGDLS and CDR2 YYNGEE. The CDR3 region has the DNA TGTGCCAGCAGCCTCAACAGGCCTCCTTGGGAGCAGTACTTC. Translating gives CASSLNRPPWEQYF. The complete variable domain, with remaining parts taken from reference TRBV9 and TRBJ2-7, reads DSGVTQTPKHLITATGQRVTLRCSPRSGDLSVYWYQQSLDQGLQFLIQYYNGEERAKGNILERFSAQQFPDLHSELNLSSLELGDSALYFCASSLNRPPWEQYFGPGTRLTVT.

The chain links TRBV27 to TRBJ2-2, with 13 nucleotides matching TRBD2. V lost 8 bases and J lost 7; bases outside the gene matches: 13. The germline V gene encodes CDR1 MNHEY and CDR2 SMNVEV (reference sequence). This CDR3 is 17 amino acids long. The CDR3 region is CASRTGGTSGNVGELFF. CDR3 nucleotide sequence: TGTGCCAGCCGGACCGGTGGGACTAGCGGGAACGTCGGGGAGCTGTTTTTT.

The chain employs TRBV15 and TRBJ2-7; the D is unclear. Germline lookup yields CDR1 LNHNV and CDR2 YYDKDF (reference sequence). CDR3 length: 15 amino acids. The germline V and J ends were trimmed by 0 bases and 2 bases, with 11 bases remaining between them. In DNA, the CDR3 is TGTGCCACCAGCAGAGATCCGCGGCCGCCCTACGAGCAGTACTTC. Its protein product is CATSRDPRPPYEQYF.

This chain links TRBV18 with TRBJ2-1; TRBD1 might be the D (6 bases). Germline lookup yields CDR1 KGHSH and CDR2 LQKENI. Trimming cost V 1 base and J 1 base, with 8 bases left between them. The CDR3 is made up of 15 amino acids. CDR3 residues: CASSPRQGSYNEQFF. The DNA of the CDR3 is TGTGCCAGCTCACCACGTCAGGGGTCCTACAATGAGCAGTTCTTC.

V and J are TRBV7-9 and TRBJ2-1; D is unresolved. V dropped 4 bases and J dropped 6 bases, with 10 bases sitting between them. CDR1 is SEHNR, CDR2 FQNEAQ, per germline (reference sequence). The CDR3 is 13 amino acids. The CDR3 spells CASSSLIVNEQFF. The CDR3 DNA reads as TGTGCCAGCAGCTCACTCATTGTCAATGAGCAGTTCTTC. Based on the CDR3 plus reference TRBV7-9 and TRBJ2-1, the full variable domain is DTGVSQNPRHKITKRGQNVTFRCDPISEHNRLYWYRQTLGQGPEFLTYFQNEAQLEKSRLLSDRFSAERPKGSFSTLEIQRTEQGDSAMYLCASSSLIVNEQFFGPGTRLTVL.

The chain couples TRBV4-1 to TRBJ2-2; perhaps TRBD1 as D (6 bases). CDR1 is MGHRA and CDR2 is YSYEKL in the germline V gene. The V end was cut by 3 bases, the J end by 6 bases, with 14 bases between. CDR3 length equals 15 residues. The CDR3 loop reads CASSQSPQGPGELFF. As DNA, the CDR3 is TGCGCCAGCAGCCAGTCTCCACAGGGACCCGGGGAGCTGTTTTTT.

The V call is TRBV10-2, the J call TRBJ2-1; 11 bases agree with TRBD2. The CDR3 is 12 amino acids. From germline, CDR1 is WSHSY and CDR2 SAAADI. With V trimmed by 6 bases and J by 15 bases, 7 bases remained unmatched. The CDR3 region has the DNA TGCGCCAGCAGCCAAACTAGCGGGAGTTGGTTCTTC. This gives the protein CASSQTSGSWFF.

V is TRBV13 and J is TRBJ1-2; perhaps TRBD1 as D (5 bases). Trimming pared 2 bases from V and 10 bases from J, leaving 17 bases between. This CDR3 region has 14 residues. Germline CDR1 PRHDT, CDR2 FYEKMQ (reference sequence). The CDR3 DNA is TGTGCCAGCAGCTTATCTCCCGGGACGGGGGACTACACCTTC. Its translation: CASSLSPGTGDYTF. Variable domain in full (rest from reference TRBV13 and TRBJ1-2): AAGVIQSPRHLIKEKRETATLKCYPIPRHDTVYWYQQGPGQDPQFLISFYEKMQSDKGSIPDRFSAQQFSDYHSELNMSSLELGDSALYFCASSLSPGTGDYTFGSGTRLTVV.

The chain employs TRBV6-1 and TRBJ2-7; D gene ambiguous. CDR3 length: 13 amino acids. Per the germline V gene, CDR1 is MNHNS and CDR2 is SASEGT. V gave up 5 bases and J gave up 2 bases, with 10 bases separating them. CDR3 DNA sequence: TGTGCCAGCAGTCCTACCGATCCCTACGAGCAGTACTTC. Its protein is CASSPTDPYEQYF.

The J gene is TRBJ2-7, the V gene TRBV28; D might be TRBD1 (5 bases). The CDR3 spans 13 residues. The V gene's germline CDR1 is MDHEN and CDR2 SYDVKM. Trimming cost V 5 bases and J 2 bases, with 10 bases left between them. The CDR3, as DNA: TGTGCCAGCAGTGACGACAGAGCCTACGAGCAGTACTTC. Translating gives CASSDDRAYEQYF.

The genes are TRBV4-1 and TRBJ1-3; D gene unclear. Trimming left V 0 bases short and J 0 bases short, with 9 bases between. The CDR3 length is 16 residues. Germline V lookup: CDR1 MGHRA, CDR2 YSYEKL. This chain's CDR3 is CASSQDFHSSGNTIYF. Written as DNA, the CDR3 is TGCGCCAGCAGCCAAGATTTTCACAGCTCTGGAAACACCATATATTTT.

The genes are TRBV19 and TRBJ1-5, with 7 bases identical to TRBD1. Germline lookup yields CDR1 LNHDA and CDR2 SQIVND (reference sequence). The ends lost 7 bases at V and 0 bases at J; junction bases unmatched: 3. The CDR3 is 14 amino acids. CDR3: CASTRTGSNQPQHF. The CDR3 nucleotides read TGTGCCAGTACCCGGACAGGTAGCAATCAGCCCCAGCATTTT.

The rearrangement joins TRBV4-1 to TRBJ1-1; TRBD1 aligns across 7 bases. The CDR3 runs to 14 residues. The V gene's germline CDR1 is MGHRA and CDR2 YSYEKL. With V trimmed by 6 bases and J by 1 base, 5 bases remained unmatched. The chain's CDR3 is CASRAGQKNTEAFF. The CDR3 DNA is TGCGCCAGCAGGGCGGGACAGAAGAACACTGAAGCTTTCTTT.

CDR3: CASSDRSSGRVYNEQFF. CDR3 bases: TGTGCCAGCAGTGATCGATCTAGCGGGAGAGTCTACAATGAGCAGTTCTTC. The chain recombines TRBV2 with TRBJ2-1; TRBD2 matches 10 bases. CDR3 length equals 17 residues. J lost 3 bases, V lost 3 bases, and 8 bases had no gene match. The V gene's germline CDR1 is SNHLY and CDR2 FYNNEI.

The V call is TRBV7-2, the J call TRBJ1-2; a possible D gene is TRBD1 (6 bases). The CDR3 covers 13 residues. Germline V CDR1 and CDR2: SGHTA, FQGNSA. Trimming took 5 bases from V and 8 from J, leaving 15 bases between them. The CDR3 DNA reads TGTGCCAGCAGCGGCTCCACAGGGATGGGCTACACCTTC. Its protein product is CASSGSTGMGYTF. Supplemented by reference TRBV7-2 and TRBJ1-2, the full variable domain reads GAGVSQSPSNKVTEKGKDVELRCDPISGHTALYWYRQSLGQGLEFLIYFQGNSAPDKSGLPSDRFSAERTGGSVSTLTIQRTQQEDSAVYLCASSGSTGMGYTFGSGTRLTVV.

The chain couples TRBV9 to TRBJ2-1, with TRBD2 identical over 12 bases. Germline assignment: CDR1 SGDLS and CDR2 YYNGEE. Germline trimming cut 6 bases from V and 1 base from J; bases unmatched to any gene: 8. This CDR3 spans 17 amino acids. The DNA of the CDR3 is TGTGCCAGCACCGCTAGCGGGAGGGCCGGGTCCTACAATGAGCAGTTCTTC. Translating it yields CASTASGRAGSYNEQFF.

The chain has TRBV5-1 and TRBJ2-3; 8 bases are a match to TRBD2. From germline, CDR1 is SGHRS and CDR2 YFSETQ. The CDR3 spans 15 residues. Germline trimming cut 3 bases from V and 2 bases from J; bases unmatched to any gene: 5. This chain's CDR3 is CASSWGTRVTDTQYF. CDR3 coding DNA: TGCGCCAGCAGCTGGGGGACTAGGGTCACAGATACGCAGTATTTT.

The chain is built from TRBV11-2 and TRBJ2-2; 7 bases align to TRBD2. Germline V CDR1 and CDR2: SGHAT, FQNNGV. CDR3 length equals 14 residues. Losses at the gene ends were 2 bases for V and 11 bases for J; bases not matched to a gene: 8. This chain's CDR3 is CASSLKAGESELFF. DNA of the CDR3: TGTGCCAGCAGCTTAAAGGCGGGAGAATCCGAGCTGTTTTTT. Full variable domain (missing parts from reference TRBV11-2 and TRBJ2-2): EAGVAQSPRYKIIEKRQSVAFWCNPISGHATLYWYQQILGQGPKLLIQFQNNGVVDDSQLPKDRFSAERLKGVDSTLKIQPAKLEDSAVYLCASSLKAGESELFFGEGSRLTVL.

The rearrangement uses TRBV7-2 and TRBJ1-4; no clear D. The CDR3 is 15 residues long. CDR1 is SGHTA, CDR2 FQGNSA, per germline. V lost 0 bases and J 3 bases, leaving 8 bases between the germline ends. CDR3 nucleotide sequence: TGTGCCAGCAGCTTAGCGCTGTCGGCTAATGAAAAACTGTTTTTT. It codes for CASSLALSANEKLFF.

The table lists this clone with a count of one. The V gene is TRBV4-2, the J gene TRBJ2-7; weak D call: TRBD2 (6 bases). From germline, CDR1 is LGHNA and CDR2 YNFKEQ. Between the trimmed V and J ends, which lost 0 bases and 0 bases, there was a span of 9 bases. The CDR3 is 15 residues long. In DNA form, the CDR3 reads TGTGCCAGCAGCCAAGACGGGACTTCCTCCTACGAGCAGTACTTC. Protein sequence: CASSQDGTSSYEQYF.

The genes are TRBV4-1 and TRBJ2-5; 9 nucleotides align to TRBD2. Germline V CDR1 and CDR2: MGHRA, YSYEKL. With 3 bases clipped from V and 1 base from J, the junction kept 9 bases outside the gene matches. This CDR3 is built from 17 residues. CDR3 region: CASSHPKREASQETQYF. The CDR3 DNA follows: TGCGCCAGCAGCCACCCCAAGCGGGAGGCTTCCCAAGAGACCCAGTACTTC.

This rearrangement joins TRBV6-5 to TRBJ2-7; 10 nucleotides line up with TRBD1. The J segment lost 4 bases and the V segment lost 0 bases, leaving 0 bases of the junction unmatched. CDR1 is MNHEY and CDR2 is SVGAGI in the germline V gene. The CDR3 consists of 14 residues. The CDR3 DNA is TGTGCCAGCAGTTACTCGGACAGGGGGTACGAGCAGTACTTC. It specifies CASSYSDRGYEQYF.